Following are 11 T cell receptor beta chains from one sample sequenced in a study of cytomegalovirus exposure and HLA in healthy donors. Vbeta (60) and Jbeta (13) primers were used in the PCR. This table comes from immunoSEQ multiplex PCR, and its TCRdb copy is limited to in-frame clones, with some not included. The sample shows 210,000 or so clones, roughly four fifths of them seen only once. What was sequenced was PBMCs. The receptor source for this set is a girl under 10 years old in good health and CMV-seronegative.

This clone appeared a single time. This sequence joins TRBV11-1 and TRBJ2-7, with D possibly matching TRBD1 (5 bases). Per the germline V gene, CDR1 is SGHAT and CDR2 is FQDESV (reference sequence). V lost 7 bases, J lost 7 bases, and 14 bases lay in between. CDR3 length: 12 amino acids. The CDR3 protein is CASTSNRNEQYF. In nucleotides, the CDR3 is TGTGCCAGCACCTCAAACAGGAATGAGCAGTACTTC.

The V call is TRBV5-6, the J call TRBJ2-7, with 7 bases matching TRBD1. Germline CDR1 SGHDT, CDR2 YYEEEE. The V segment lost 0 bases and the J segment 5 bases; nucleotides outside the gene matches: 2. This CDR3 has 13 amino acids. CDR3 DNA: TGTGCCAGCAGCTTGGCGGGACAGAACGAGCAGTACTTC. Translation: CASSLAGQNEQYF. Supplemented by reference TRBV5-6 and TRBJ2-7, the full variable domain reads DAGVTQSPTHLIKTRGQQVTLRCSPKSGHDTVSWYQQALGQGPQFIFQYYEEEERQRGNFPDRFSGHQFPNYSSELNVNALLLGDSALYLCASSLAGQNEQYFGPGTRLTVT.

The chain couples TRBV7-9 to TRBJ2-5; D might be TRBD2 (6 bases). There are 15 residues in the CDR3. The V and J ends lost 6 bases and 9 bases respectively, with 23 bases between them. Germline assignment: CDR1 SEHNR and CDR2 FQNEAQ (reference sequence). The DNA of the CDR3 is TGTGCCAGCAGTTACAACCCCGGAGGGTCTGGGGCCCAGTACTTC. It is translated as CASSYNPGGSGAQYF.

The chain employs TRBV5-5 and TRBJ1-5; weak D call: TRBD1 (5 bases). Germline lookup yields CDR1 SGHKS and CDR2 YYEKEE (reference sequence). This CDR3 contains 16 residues. V was trimmed by 3 bases and J by 0 bases, leaving 13 bases between them. The CDR3 DNA reads TGTGCCAGCAGCTGGGGAGGTGGGGGTAGCAATCAGCCCCAGCATTTT. Translated, it gives CASSWGGGGSNQPQHF.

This chain uses TRBV9 with TRBJ1-2; TRBD1 is a possible D gene (6 bases). Trimming took 0 bases from V and 7 from J, leaving 13 bases between them. This CDR3 is built from 14 residues. Germline V gives CDR1 SGDLS, CDR2 YYNGEE. The DNA of the CDR3 is TGTGCCAGCAGCGTAGTCGTCAGGGGCGGTGGCTACACCTTC. As protein: CASSVVVRGGGYTF.

Concerning this clone itself: The junction shows a germline mismatch at one end, possibly a read error. The V gene is TRBV29-1, the J gene TRBJ2-5, with a tentative D call TRBD2 (6 bases). Germline lookup yields CDR1 SQVTM and CDR2 ANQGSEA. CDR3 length: 13 amino acids. CDR3 bases: TGCAGCGTCGAAGGACTATTCCAAGAGACCCAGTACTTC. It codes for CSVEGLFQETQYF.

The chain recombines TRBV6-5 with TRBJ2-7; D gene uncertain. Germline-derived CDR1 and CDR2 are MNHEY and SVGAGI. The V and J ends lost 2 bases and 3 bases respectively, with 8 bases between them. This CDR3 is 13 amino acids long. CDR3 coding DNA: TGTGCCAGCAGTTACGAGCGCAACTACGAGCAGTACTTC. Its translation is CASSYERNYEQYF.

The gene calls are TRBV18 and TRBJ2-7; D gene uncertain. CDR3 length equals 16 residues. Germline V gene sequence: CDR1 KGHSH, CDR2 LQKENI. Trimming removed 1 base from V and 0 bases from J, with 13 bases in between. This CDR3 reads CASSPLESVSSYEQYF. The CDR3, as DNA: TGTGCCAGCTCACCACTAGAGTCTGTAAGCTCCTACGAGCAGTACTTC.

The genes are TRBV4-1 and TRBJ2-7, with TRBD1 identical over 7 bases. V lost 1 base to trimming and J lost 5 bases; unmatched junction nucleotides: 5. The CDR3 has 14 residues. CDR1 MGHRA and CDR2 YSYEKL come from the germline V gene. The CDR3: CASSQADRDNEQYF. The DNA for the CDR3 is TGCGCCAGCAGCCAAGCCGACAGGGATAACGAGCAGTACTTC.

This clone was found once. The genes are TRBV29-1 and TRBJ2-5; D possibly corresponds to TRBD1 (6 bases). The V end was cut by 1 base, the J end by 5 bases, with 17 bases between. The germline V gene has CDR1 SQVTM and CDR2 ANQGSEA. The CDR3 covers 15 residues. The CDR3 DNA reads TGCAGCGTTGAAGGTTGGGACGATAGGGGGGAGACCCAGTACTTC. Amino acids: CSVEGWDDRGETQYF.

The chain links TRBV19 to TRBJ1-5; TRBD1 aligns across 9 bases. Trimming cost V 2 bases and J 5 bases; bases outside gene matches: 10. The CDR3 loop spans 17 amino acids. Per germline, CDR1 LNHDA and CDR2 SQIVND (reference sequence). CDR3 coding DNA: TGTGCCAGTAGTATATCCGGGACAGGGTTCTCTTATCAGCCCCAGCATTTT. Protein: CASSISGTGFSYQPQHF.